This T cell receptor (beta chain) was captured in a study of technical replicates of blood from several donors. Between the trimmed V and J ends, which lost 1 base and 4 bases, there was a span of 9 bases. The CDR3 contains 14 residues. Germline loops: CDR1 SGHKS, CDR2 YYEKEE (reference sequence). Method: immunoSEQ multiplex PCR; TCRdb's copy keeps in-frame clones and lacks some. The repertoire consists of some 98,000 clones, with 90% to 96% occurring once and the leading ten covering approximately 0.21%. The sequence was obtained from a human donor in good health. The sequencing input was T cells isolated from PBMCs. The chain recombines TRBV5-5 with TRBJ1-5; D remains ambiguous. CDR3 nucleotides: TGTGCCAGCAGCTTGCATTCAGGTAATCAGCCCCAGCATTTT. As protein: CASSLHSGNQPQHF.